This T cell receptor (beta chain) is drawn from a study of T cell responses to AZD1222 COVID-19 vaccine. General study findings and limits: Reportedly, nearly half of unique spike TCRs recognized epitopes outside B.1.351/B.1.1.7 mutations.

The CDR3 totals 14 residues. V was pared by 4 bases and J by 6 bases, with 9 bases of the junction left unmatched. The V gene's germline CDR1 is SQVTM and CDR2 ANQGSEA. Remarks on this clone: Antigen specificity is unknown.

Only in-frame clones appear in the TCRdb table, and some are missing; sequencing was by immunoSEQ multiplex PCR. This table has some 120,000 clones, approximately 83% appearing once. The chain recombines TRBV29-1 with TRBJ2-1; 7 nucleotides line up with TRBD2. This clonotype was sampled from an adult in good health. The specimen was peripheral blood, collected on day 0 of MenACWY control vaccination. The CDR3 loop reads CSVVGTNQPNEQFF. The DNA of the CDR3 is TGCAGCGTTGTTGGGACTAACCAACCCAATGAGCAGTTCTTC.